The 24 T cell receptor beta chains below were found in one sample sequenced in a study of T cell repertoires in cytomegalovirus infection. TCRdb reprocessed the reads via MiXCR and lists one record per CDR3 protein. The table shows just under 550,000 distinct CDR3 sequences, with more than 20% occurring only once. Sample: PBMCs. All receptors come from a human donor in good health (CMV status not recorded). Some clones in this sample may be carry-over from other donors' samples.

This clonotype was found many times. The gene calls are TRBV7-2 and TRBJ1-2; D unresolved. This CDR3 is 14 amino acids long. Trimming took off 4 bases at V and 4 bases at J, with 13 bases between the two ends. Germline-derived CDR1 and CDR2 are SGHTA and FQGNSA. CDR3 bases: TGTGCCAGCAGCTCACCCGCCAGGACCTATGGCTACACCTTC. The encoded protein is CASSSPARTYGYTF.

J is TRBJ2-3 and V is TRBV19, with TRBD1 matching 8 bases. The ends lost 4 bases at V and 6 bases at J; junction bases unmatched: 9. CDR1 is LNHDA, CDR2 SQIVND, per germline (reference sequence). The CDR3 length is 15 residues. The CDR3 is CASSTGQGPSDTQYF. The CDR3 region has the DNA TGTGCCAGTAGTACTGGACAGGGCCCATCGGATACGCAGTATTTT.

This chain links TRBV6-1 with TRBJ2-7; D not certain. Trimming removed 8 bases at V and 0 bases at J, with 20 bases between. The V gene's germline CDR1 is MNHNS and CDR2 SASEGT. This CDR3 region has 16 residues. CDR3 protein: CASFFKASMSSYEQYF. DNA of the CDR3: TGTGCCAGCTTCTTCAAGGCTTCAATGAGCTCCTACGAGCAGTACTTC.

This clonotype was observed a handful of times. The genes are TRBV7-9 and TRBJ1-2; 7 positions match TRBD1. Trimming at V came to 0 bases and at J to 4 bases, leaving 5 bases not matched to a gene. The CDR3 is 15 amino acids. Per the germline V gene, CDR1 is SEHNR and CDR2 is FQNEAQ (reference sequence). The DNA of the CDR3 is TGTGCCAGCAGCTTAGCACAGGGGCGCGGCTATGGCTACACCTTC. Translated: CASSLAQGRGYGYTF.

The rearrangement links TRBV20-1 to TRBJ2-2; 7 bases map to TRBD2. This CDR3 region has 15 residues. Germline CDR1 DFQATT, CDR2 SNEGSKA (reference sequence). The trim removed 5 bases at V and 6 bases at J, leaving 12 bases unmatched. Here the CDR3 reads CSAGDRSRGAGELFF. The CDR3 region has the DNA TGCAGTGCTGGTGACCGCTCCCGGGGGGCCGGGGAGCTGTTTTTT.

This chain connects TRBV14 to TRBJ1-5, with D possibly matching TRBD1 (6 bases). The CDR3 runs to 16 residues. V shed 4 bases and J shed 5 bases, with 18 bases lying between them. Germline CDR1 is SGHDN and CDR2 is FVKESK. CDR3 coding DNA: TGTGCCAGCAGCCTATGGGGGGGCGAGATTCATCAGCCCCAGCATTTT. As protein: CASSLWGGEIHQPQHF.

The chain combines TRBV20-1 with TRBJ2-2; 7 positions match TRBD1. The CDR3 runs to 14 residues. The trim removed 4 bases at V and 0 bases at J, leaving 2 bases unmatched. Germline CDR1 DFQATT, CDR2 SNEGSKA (reference sequence). CDR3 residues: CSAKGASNTGELFF. Written as DNA, the CDR3 is TGCAGTGCTAAGGGGGCTTCGAACACCGGGGAGCTGTTTTTT.

This sequence joins TRBV28 and TRBJ2-7, with 10 bases fitting TRBD2. Germline CDR1 MDHEN, CDR2 SYDVKM. CDR3 length: 15 residues. V lost 5 bases to trimming and J lost 3 bases; unmatched junction nucleotides: 7. In nucleotides, the CDR3 is TGTGCCAGCAGTCCCGCTAGCGGGAGCCTCTACGAGCAGTACGTC. Translated: CASSPASGSLYEQYV.

The chain links TRBV11-2 to TRBJ2-1; D remains unclear. The V gene's germline CDR1 is SGHAT and CDR2 FQNNGV. This CDR3 is 15 amino acids long. The V and J ends lost 7 bases and 3 bases respectively, with 16 bases between them. Written as DNA, the CDR3 is TGTGCCAGCATATATACTGACTCCCTCTACAATGAGCAGTTCTTC. This translates into CASIYTDSLYNEQFF.

This clonotype appeared many times. This chain joins TRBV7-6 and TRBJ1-5; 7 nucleotides line up with TRBD1. J lost 4 bases, V lost 1 base, and 10 bases had no gene match. The germline gives CDR1 SGHVS, CDR2 FNYEAQ. The CDR3 extends over 17 amino acids. In DNA, the CDR3 is TGTGCCAGCAGCTTAGGAGCTGGGGGACAGCTAAATCAGCCCCAGCATTTT. This translates into CASSLGAGGQLNQPQHF.

In its sample, this clonotype was seen a few times. This chain links TRBV6-4 with TRBJ2-1, with D unresolved. Germline CDR1 and CDR2: MRHNA and SNTAGT. CDR3 length equals 15 residues. Trimming left V 0 bases short and J 4 bases short, with 10 bases between. The CDR3 DNA is TGTGCCAGCAGTGACTCGATTAGCCGATACAATGAGCAGTTCTTC. Its translation is CASSDSISRYNEQFF.

The chain combines TRBV19 with TRBJ2-1, with TRBD1 identical over 10 bases. With V trimmed by 4 bases and J by 9 bases, 6 bases remained unmatched. The CDR3 sequence is 14 residues long. CDR1 is LNHDA, CDR2 SQIVND, per germline (reference sequence). In DNA form, the CDR3 reads TGTGCCAGTAGTAAGGGACAGGGGTTTCGTGAGCAGTTCTTC. Its translation is CASSKGQGFREQFF.

This clonotype showed up just a few times. The chain combines TRBV7-2 with TRBJ1-2; D uncertain. The V gene's germline CDR1 is SGHTA and CDR2 FQGNSA. The CDR3 has 14 amino acids. V dropped 3 bases and J dropped 6 bases, with 14 bases sitting between them. CDR3 sequence: CASSFPLVGNGYTF. The CDR3 region has the DNA TGTGCCAGCAGCTTTCCCCTAGTGGGGAATGGCTACACCTTC.

This clonotype was found once. The CDR3 spells CASSLGDRAPANYGYTF. As DNA, the CDR3 is TGTGCCAGCAGTTTAGGGGACAGGGCCCCTGCTAACTATGGCTACACCTTC. This rearrangement joins TRBV28 to TRBJ1-2; 9 bases are a match to TRBD1. This CDR3 region has 17 residues. The ends lost 2 bases at V and 0 bases at J; junction bases unmatched: 7. CDR1 and CDR2 (germline): MDHEN, SYDVKM.

This clonotype has ten or more counts. The chain couples TRBV7-8 to TRBJ2-5, with D uncertain. Germline CDR1 and CDR2: SGHVS and FQNEAQ. Trimming stripped 2 bases from V and 7 bases from J, with 11 bases between. The CDR3 contains 13 residues. CDR3 residues: CASSLREMGTQYF. CDR3 sequence (DNA): TGTGCCAGCAGCTTAAGGGAAATGGGGACCCAGTACTTC.

This clonotype came up many times. This chain links TRBV5-8 with TRBJ1-1, with D unresolved. Looked up from germline, CDR1 is SGHTS and CDR2 is YDEGEE. The CDR3 totals 13 residues. The germline V and J ends were trimmed by 0 bases and 5 bases, with 8 bases remaining between them. This CDR3 is CASSLDPDTEAFF. CDR3 in DNA: TGTGCCAGCAGCTTGGACCCGGATACTGAAGCTTTCTTT.

This chain uses TRBV6-5 with TRBJ1-5, with D maybe TRBD1 (6 bases). The V end was cut by 5 bases, the J end by 0 bases, with 11 bases between. Germline V gives CDR1 MNHEY, CDR2 SVGAGI. The CDR3 length is 15 residues. The CDR3, as DNA: TGTGCCAGCAGTCGTACAGGGCCTAGCAATCAGCCCCAGCATTTT. This codes for CASSRTGPSNQPQHF.

The rearrangement uses TRBV5-4 and TRBJ2-1, with 11 bases fitting TRBD2. Germline V CDR1 and CDR2: SGHNT, YYREEE (reference sequence). The V segment lost 0 bases and the J segment 0 bases; nucleotides outside the gene matches: 5. The CDR3 consists of 18 residues. The DNA of the CDR3 is TGTGCCAGCAGCTTGGAGACTAGCGGGACGAGCTCCTACAATGAGCAGTTCTTC. Translated: CASSLETSGTSSYNEQFF.

This clonotype was found many times. The V gene is TRBV5-1, the J gene TRBJ1-1; D gene unclear. V was pared by 1 base and J by 0 bases, with 16 bases between. Germline V lookup: CDR1 SGHRS, CDR2 YFSETQ. CDR3 length: 17 residues. The CDR3 sequence: CASSLQVSSTMNTEAFF. The DNA for the CDR3 is TGCGCCAGCAGCTTGCAGGTTTCCTCTACTATGAACACTGAAGCTTTCTTT.

This chain uses TRBV24-1 with TRBJ2-1, with D uncertain. The germline V gene has CDR1 KGHDR and CDR2 SFDVKD. The length of the CDR3 is 15 residues. The ends were cut back, 5 bases at V and 1 base at J, with 11 bases in the middle. Here the CDR3 reads CATSVTGLSYNEQFF. CDR3 nucleotide sequence: TGTGCCACCAGTGTGACGGGTTTATCCTACAATGAGCAGTTCTTC.

This clonotype was seen just once. The CDR3 reads CASSQDGARALHF. The CDR3, as DNA: TGTGCCAGCAGCCAGGATGGGGCTCGAGCCCTCCACTTT. The V call is TRBV7-4, the J call TRBJ1-6, with D possibly TRBD1 on 5 matching bases. V was shortened by 5 bases and J by 14 bases, with 16 bases between the two germline ends. From germline, CDR1 is SGHVT and CDR2 SQSDAQ. There are 13 residues in the CDR3. The complete variable domain, with remaining parts taken from reference TRBV7-4 and TRBJ1-6, reads GAGVSQSPRYKVAKRGRDVALRCDSISGHVTLYWYRQTLGQGSEVLTYSQSDAQRDKSGRPSGRFSAERPERSVSTLKIQRTEQGDSAVYLCASSQDGARALHFGNGTRLTVT.

The chain recombines TRBV19 with TRBJ2-5; D is uncertain. With 6 bases removed from V and 5 bases from J, the gap between germline ends came to 13 bases. The length of the CDR3 is 13 residues. Germline CDR1 reads LNHDA; CDR2 reads SQIVND (reference sequence). CDR3 sequence: CASRKIQEETQYF. Here the CDR3 DNA reads TGTGCCAGTAGGAAGATCCAGGAGGAGACCCAGTACTTC. Full variable domain (rest looked up from reference TRBV19 and TRBJ2-5): DGGITQSPKYLFRKEGQNVTLSCEQNLNHDAMYWYRQDPGQGLRLIYYSQIVNDFQKGDIAEGYSVSREKKESFPLTVTSAQKNPTAFYLCASRKIQEETQYFGPGTRLLVL.

The V and J genes are TRBV11-3 and TRBJ2-3, with D perhaps TRBD1 or TRBD2 (5 bases each). Germline lookup yields CDR1 SGHNT and CDR2 YENEEA. V shed 5 bases and J shed 5 bases, with 17 bases lying between them. The CDR3 runs to 15 residues. CDR3 loop: CASSPAGQGKDTQYF. The CDR3 DNA reads TGTGCCAGCAGCCCGGCGGGCCAGGGCAAAGATACGCAGTATTTT.

This clonotype was detected a few times. The rearrangement joins TRBV16 to TRBJ1-2; D is unclear. CDR1 and CDR2 (germline): KGHSY, FQNENV. V was shortened by 0 bases and J by 0 bases, with 11 bases between the two germline ends. The CDR3 covers 16 residues. Here the CDR3 DNA reads TGTGCCAGCAGCCAATCTCGTCAGTTTTCTAACTATGGCTACACCTTC. This translates into CASSQSRQFSNYGYTF.